The next 20 T cell receptor beta chains were all read from a single sample in a study of blood T cells in healthy people across ages. A second about 7 to 12 cycle PCR used barcoded and J-beta primers. TCRdb analysed the 5' RACE reads with MiXCR anew, one entry per CDR3 protein. The repertoire consists of roughly 1.5 million distinct CDR3 sequences, with approximately 42% occurring once and the leading ten covering 4%. The sequenced sample was blood. The origin of the receptors is a young woman in good health.

The V and J genes are TRBV24-1 and TRBJ2-5; 14 bases are a match to TRBD2. This CDR3 comprises 18 residues. V was pared by 5 bases and J by 11 bases, with 18 bases of the junction left unmatched. Germline V gene sequence: CDR1 KGHDR, CDR2 SFDVKD. This chain's CDR3 is CATSGRTSGRKVRDEQYF. The CDR3 DNA reads TGTGCCACCAGTGGCAGGACTAGCGGGAGGAAGGTTCGGGATGAGCAGTACTTC.

This clonotype appeared a few times. The rearrangement uses TRBV20-1 and TRBJ2-7; a possible D gene is TRBD1 (6 bases). This CDR3 has 14 amino acids. Germline values: CDR1 DFQATT, CDR2 SNEGSKA (reference sequence). Trimming pared 6 bases from V and 7 bases from J, leaving 22 bases between. CDR3 sequence: CSATPGHVSSEQYF. For the CDR3, the DNA is TGCAGTGCAACTCCGGGACACGTTTCGAGTGAGCAGTACTTC.

Only a few counts were recorded for this clonotype. The V gene is TRBV29-1, the J gene TRBJ2-4, with 8 bases identical to TRBD1. V was clipped by 4 bases and J by 15 bases; unmatched bases: 8. Germline V gene sequence: CDR1 SQVTM, CDR2 ANQGSEA. This CDR3 is 11 amino acids long. The CDR3 DNA is TGCAGCGTTGGGGTGGACAGGGTATTGTACTTC. It yields the protein CSVGVDRVLYF.

About this clonotype itself: A junction end diverges from the germline sequence, so it may reflect a read error. The gene calls are TRBV7-8 and TRBJ2-3; D might be TRBD1 or TRBD2, each matching 6 bases. Per the germline V gene, CDR1 is SGHVS and CDR2 is FQNEAQ. This CDR3 is built from 15 residues. The CDR3 nucleotides are TGTGCCAGCAGCGTAGCGGAGGGGGGCACAGATACGCAGTATTTT. Its translation: CASSVAEGGTDTQYF.

The rearrangement uses TRBV7-2 and TRBJ2-5; D is ambiguous. The V end lost 1 base, the J end lost 2 bases, and 8 bases lay between the germline ends. The CDR3 consists of 14 residues. The germline gives CDR1 SGHTA, CDR2 FQGNSA. CDR3: CASSLGARQETQYF. The CDR3 bases are TGTGCCAGCAGCTTAGGGGCAAGGCAAGAGACCCAGTACTTC.

To note about this clonotype: The germline gene is not matched at one end of the junction; a read error may be the cause. The chain carries TRBV6-2 or TRBV6-3 and TRBJ2-1; 7 positions agree with TRBD2. CDR1 and CDR2 from the germline V gene are MNHEY and SVGEGT. This CDR3 is 17 amino acids long. The DNA for the CDR3 is TGTGCCAGTTCTTCCGGGAGGCCGTGGAGCTCCTACAAGGAGCAGTTCTTC. Amino acids: CASSSGRPWSSYKEQFF.

The CDR3 sequence is CASSPGLAASREQYF. CDR3 sequence (DNA): TGTGCCAGCAGTCCGGGACTAGCGGCATCACGGGAGCAGTACTTC. This rearrangement joins TRBV27 to TRBJ2-7, with 11 positions matching TRBD2. CDR1 is MNHEY and CDR2 is SMNVEV in the germline V gene (reference sequence). This CDR3 has 15 residues. J gave up 7 bases and V 5 bases, and 10 bases lay outside the gene matches.

The V and J genes are TRBV27 and TRBJ2-7; perhaps D is TRBD1 or TRBD2 (7 bases each). Trimming left V 6 bases short and J 2 bases short, with 26 bases between. Germline loops: CDR1 MNHEY, CDR2 SMNVEV (reference sequence). This CDR3 is 18 amino acids long. This CDR3 reads CASSSTGTKYRSTYEQYF. CDR3 DNA sequence: TGTGCCAGCAGCTCGACAGGGACTAAGTATCGGAGTACCTACGAGCAGTACTTC.

This clonotype was counted only a few times. This chain joins TRBV7-2 and TRBJ1-5, with D perhaps TRBD1 (5 bases). The CDR3 is made up of 15 amino acids. The V and J ends lost 4 bases and 4 bases respectively, with 14 bases between them. The germline gives CDR1 SGHTA, CDR2 FQGNSA. This CDR3 reads CASSYIGANNQPQHF. Written as DNA, the CDR3 is TGTGCCAGCAGCTATATCGGGGCAAATAATCAGCCCCAGCATTTT.

This chain joins TRBV11-2 and TRBJ1-2; D possibly corresponds to TRBD1 (5 bases). Germline V lookup: CDR1 SGHAT, CDR2 FQNNGV. The V end was cut by 4 bases, the J end by 5 bases, with 11 bases between. This CDR3 has 13 amino acids. Written as DNA, the CDR3 is TGTGCCAGCAGCTCCTCCAGGGCGTATGGCTACACCTTC. It codes for CASSSSRAYGYTF.

V and J are TRBV4-3 and TRBJ2-7, with D perhaps TRBD1 or TRBD2 (5 bases each). Trimming removed 0 bases at V and 4 bases at J, with 13 bases between. The CDR3 is 15 amino acids. Germline V lookup: CDR1 LGHNA, CDR2 YSLEER. The CDR3 nucleotides read TGCGCCAGCAGCCAAGAATGGGGACGGTCGTACGAGCAGTACTTC. This codes for CASSQEWGRSYEQYF.

This clonotype was seen a few times. The V call is TRBV5-5, the J call TRBJ2-1, with TRBD1 matching over 8 bases. The length of the CDR3 is 15 residues. Germline-derived CDR1 and CDR2 are SGHKS and YYEKEE (reference sequence). After removal of 4 bases from V and 2 bases from J, the junction contained 5 bases not matched to a gene. The CDR3 DNA sequence: TGTGCCAGCAGCCCACAGGGGGATGCCTACAATGAGCAGTTCTTC. Translating it yields CASSPQGDAYNEQFF.

This clonotype was observed at least ten times. V usage is TRBV7-9 and J usage is TRBJ1-2; D call uncertain. V was shortened by 5 bases and J by 6 bases, with 7 bases between the two germline ends. CDR1 is SEHNR and CDR2 is FQNEAQ in the germline V gene (reference sequence). CDR3 size: 11 residues. CDR3 residues: CASSLRDGYTF. The CDR3 DNA sequence: TGTGCCAGCAGCCTTAGGGATGGCTACACCTTC.

The genes are TRBV29-1 and TRBJ2-7; perhaps D is TRBD1 or TRBD2 (5 bases each). Trimming shortened V by 3 bases and J by 3 bases, and 12 bases separated the two germline ends. Looked up from germline, CDR1 is SQVTM and CDR2 is ANQGSEA. CDR3 length: 13 amino acids. The chain's CDR3 is CSVDGAVGYEQYF. For the CDR3, the DNA is TGCAGCGTTGACGGGGCCGTCGGCTACGAGCAGTACTTC.

The chain joins TRBV4-1 to TRBJ2-5; D ambiguous. Germline lookup yields CDR1 MGHRA and CDR2 YSYEKL. The V end was cut by 1 base, the J end by 5 bases, with 17 bases between. The CDR3 is 16 residues long. The CDR3, as DNA: TGCGCCAGCAGCCAAGCCCCGATGCGACTGGGGGAGACCCAGTACTTC. This gives the protein CASSQAPMRLGETQYF.

A few counts support this clonotype. The chain combines TRBV4-3 with TRBJ1-5; perhaps TRBD1 as D (5 bases). The V end lost 3 bases, the J end lost 7 bases, and 13 bases lay between the germline ends. The CDR3 length is 14 residues. Germline V gene data show CDR1 as LGHNA and CDR2 as YSLEER. The CDR3 DNA sequence: TGCGCCAGCAGCCAGGCTACGAAGGGGCAGCCCCAGCATTTT. Translated: CASSQATKGQPQHF.

The chain is built from TRBV5-1 and TRBJ1-2; D unclear. The CDR3 is 14 residues long. Per the germline V gene, CDR1 is SGHRS and CDR2 is YFSETQ. Trimming cost V 2 bases and J 2 bases, with 10 bases left between them. The CDR3 coding sequence is TGCGCCAGCAGCTTCATGACCGAGAACTATGGCTACACCTTC. Protein: CASSFMTENYGYTF.

This clonotype was observed a handful of times. V and J are TRBV2 and TRBJ2-1, with 7 bases fitting TRBD2. With V trimmed by 6 bases and J by 5 bases, 10 bases remained unmatched. Germline CDR1 SNHLY, CDR2 FYNNEI. This CDR3 region has 15 residues. Written as DNA, the CDR3 is TGTGCCAGCAGCCTCGTTCAGCGGGGACACAATGAGCAGTTCTTC. This translates into CASSLVQRGHNEQFF.

This chain links TRBV15 with TRBJ1-4, with D unresolved. The V and J ends lost 0 bases and 3 bases respectively, with 17 bases between them. This CDR3 has 18 amino acids. Looked up from germline, CDR1 is LNHNV and CDR2 is YYDKDF (reference sequence). Here the CDR3 reads CATSRDQWILGANEKLFF. DNA of the CDR3: TGTGCCACCAGCAGAGATCAGTGGATACTTGGGGCTAATGAAAAACTGTTTTTT.

This clonotype was found a few times. V is TRBV6-2 or TRBV6-3 and J is TRBJ2-7; 11 bases are shared with TRBD2. There are 15 residues in the CDR3. CDR1 and CDR2 from the germline V gene are MNHEY and SVGEGT. V shed 6 bases and J 1 base; nucleotides not matched to a gene: 5. For the CDR3, the DNA is TGTGCCAGCAGACCGGGACTAGCGGCTTCCTACGAGCAGTACTTC. It encodes CASRPGLAASYEQYF.